The present T cell receptor beta chain was sequenced within a study of blood T cell repertoires in COVID-19 (dated by TCRdb to about 2020). Looking at the study overall: The collaborator samples originated in the United States, Italy and Spain and spanned the acute and convalescent phases of COVID-19. The samples were drawn from two sources: the first 160 participants of the ongoing ImmuneRACE study, and 1,200 or so subjects contributed by 6 global collaborators. Subjects who had been exposed to COVID-19, were actively infected with it, or had recovered from it provided the deeply sampled blood TCRbeta repertoires that made up the dataset. HLA class I and class II types, where available, came from metadata supplied by the sample provider rather than from assay-based typing. The prospective study material was composed of cDNA or gDNA derived from T cells, B-cell-depleted T cells, or PBMCs. The repertoires were released in a freely available public database meant as a resource for research on the immune response to SARS-CoV-2. Nearly every sample came with metadata listing a de-identified subject ID, COVID-19 status, age in years and sex. Summary of the overall study and its limitations: The amount of clinical and demographic metadata varied by source and participant and was provided uncurated.

Turning to this clone: What this receptor recognizes is not known. Base qualities are not provided; no much larger clone lies one nucleotide away.

Germline trimming amounts to 0 bases on V and 0 bases on J, with 4 as the count of junction bases outside the gene matches. The CDR3 numbers 16 residues from cysteine through phenylalanine. Just the 48-base CDR3 DNA is kept, in frame starting at base 1. Per the germline V gene, SGHRS is the CDR1 and YFSETQ is the CDR2. TCRbeta CDR3 regions were amplified from genomic DNA using the immunoSEQ Assay, a bias-controlled multiplex PCR. On the study's bioinformatics: Within the assay, amplification of reference gene primers was used to estimate how many nucleated cells each sample contained. To quantify the absolute abundance of each unique TCRbeta CDR3 rearrangement, sequence reads were collapsed and filtered. Productive Simpson clonality was computed per sample as the square root of Simpson's diversity index over productive rearrangements. TCRdb limited this immuneACCESS table to in-frame rearrangements with V and J called. A share of clones is missing; checked studies link under half to unresolved V genes, and the rest is unexplained. V, J and clone size derive from that table, while D and trimming were established from the DNA sequence. For this sample there are some 300,000 clones; roughly 90% appear just once. Over 8% of the sample belongs to the ten largest clones.

In the prospective study, participants were roughly 18 to 95 years old, resided in about two dozen geographic areas of the United States, and were enrolled through a virtual design. In the prospective study, participants were assigned to cohorts based on the clinical history participants reported in a screening survey and a study questionnaire. For ImmuneRACE Cohort 3, a participant was defined as recovered based on two consecutive negative NP/OP PCR tests, clearance by a healthcare professional, or resolution of symptoms. Each participant in the prospective study had whole blood, serum and a nasopharyngeal or oropharyngeal swab collected by mobile phlebotomists. Additional blood draws and questionnaires over an approximately two-month period could optionally be provided by prospective study participants. Before DNA extraction, blood samples from the prospective study were shipped at room temperature or frozen.

Recombination joined TRBV5-1 with TRBJ1-1, and 8 junctional nucleotides match TRBD1. The source material was PBMCs or T cells enriched from blood (not recorded which). The sequence derives from a woman aged 40 to 50 who had recovered from COVID-19. The nucleotides read TGCGCCAGCAGCTTGGGGACAGGGAGCATGAACACTGAAGCTTTCTTT. Translated, this is CASSLGTGSMNTEAFF.